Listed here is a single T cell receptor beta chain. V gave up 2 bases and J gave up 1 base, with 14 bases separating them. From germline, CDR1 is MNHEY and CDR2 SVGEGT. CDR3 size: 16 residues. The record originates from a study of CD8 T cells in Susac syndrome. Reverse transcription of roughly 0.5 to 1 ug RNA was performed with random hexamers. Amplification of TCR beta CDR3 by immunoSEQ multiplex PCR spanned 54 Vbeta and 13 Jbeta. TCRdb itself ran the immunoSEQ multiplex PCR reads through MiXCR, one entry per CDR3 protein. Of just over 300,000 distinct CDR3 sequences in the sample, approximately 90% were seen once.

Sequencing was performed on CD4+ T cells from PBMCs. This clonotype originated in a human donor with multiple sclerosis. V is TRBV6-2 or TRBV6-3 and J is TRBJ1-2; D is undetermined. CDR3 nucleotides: TGTGCCAGCAGTTACGGCGGGTCAGTGAGTAACTATGGCTACACCTTC. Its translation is CASSYGGSVSNYGYTF.